The 22 T cell receptor beta chains below were found in one sample sequenced in a study of OX40 agonist ivuxolimab in advanced cancers. TCRdb keeps only in-frame clones here, not all; method: immunoSEQ multiplex PCR. Here the sample spans around 64,000 clones, around nine tenths being singletons. The sequencing used CD4+ or CD8+ T cells sorted from blood, collected in a trial of the OX40 agonist ivuxolimab. The receptors stem from an adult with an advanced solid tumor such as melanoma, head and neck, liver or kidney cancer.

The chain carries TRBV15 and TRBJ2-7, with 7 bases fitting TRBD1. There are 13 residues in the CDR3. Germline values: CDR1 LNHNV, CDR2 YYDKDF (reference sequence). V lost 2 bases to trimming and J lost 4 bases; unmatched junction nucleotides: 2. The CDR3 region has the DNA TGTGCCACCAGCAGACAACAGGGGTACGAGCAGTACTTC. It encodes CATSRQQGYEQYF. Based on the CDR3 plus reference TRBV15 and TRBJ2-7, the full variable domain is DAMVIQNPRYQVTQFGKPVTLSCSQTLNHNVMYWYQQKSSQAPKLLFHYYDKDFNNEADTPDNFQSRRPNTSFCFLDIRSPGLGDTAMYLCATSRQQGYEQYFGPGTRLTVT.

The J gene is TRBJ1-5, the V gene TRBV27, with D uncertain. Germline V gene data show CDR1 as MNHEY and CDR2 as SMNVEV (reference sequence). Trimming stripped 6 bases from V and 0 bases from J, with 12 bases between. This CDR3 has 15 residues. CDR3 residues: CASREGVNSNQPQHF. The CDR3 DNA reads as TGTGCCAGCAGAGAAGGAGTGAATAGCAATCAGCCCCAGCATTTT.

This clone was counted a single time. The chain is built from TRBV5-8 and TRBJ1-5; D remains unclear. Germline V gene data show CDR1 as SGHTS and CDR2 as YDEGEE. Trimming took 4 bases from V and 0 from J, leaving 11 bases between them. This CDR3 is 15 amino acids long. CDR3 coding DNA: TGTGCCAGCAGCCTGGGGAGTTATAGCAATCAGCCCCAGCATTTT. It translates to CASSLGSYSNQPQHF.

V gene TRBV11-2 combines with J gene TRBJ2-5; no clear D gene. CDR1 and CDR2 from the germline V gene are SGHAT and FQNNGV. Trimming removed 5 bases from V and 4 bases from J, with 20 bases in between. The CDR3 is 16 amino acids. The CDR3: CASSPPPGVYGETQYF. The CDR3 coding sequence is TGTGCCAGCAGCCCACCCCCGGGCGTCTACGGAGAGACCCAGTACTTC. The full variable domain, completed using reference TRBV11-2 and TRBJ2-5, is EAGVAQSPRYKIIEKRQSVAFWCNPISGHATLYWYQQILGQGPKLLIQFQNNGVVDDSQLPKDRFSAERLKGVDSTLKIQPAKLEDSAVYLCASSPPPGVYGETQYFGPGTRLLVL.

This chain connects TRBV18 to TRBJ1-2, with a possible D match to TRBD1 (5 bases). The CDR3 loop spans 13 amino acids. The germline V gene encodes CDR1 KGHSH and CDR2 LQKENI. V was trimmed by 2 bases and J by 6 bases, leaving 10 bases between them. The CDR3 region is CASSPSDRNGYTF. For the CDR3, the DNA is TGTGCCAGCTCACCATCCGACAGAAATGGCTACACCTTC.

The J gene is TRBJ1-1, the V gene TRBV6-5, with D possibly matching TRBD1 (5 bases). Germline CDR1 reads MNHEY; CDR2 reads SVGAGI. V was pared by 0 bases and J by 1 base, with 9 bases between. The CDR3 is 15 amino acids. Here the CDR3 reads CASSYSRGANTEAFF. The CDR3 DNA reads TGTGCCAGCAGTTACTCGAGGGGTGCGAACACTGAAGCTTTCTTT.

The chain combines TRBV28 with TRBJ2-3, with a weak D call TRBD2 (5 bases). V lost 4 bases and J 8 bases, leaving 22 bases between the germline ends. Germline V lookup: CDR1 MDHEN, CDR2 SYDVKM. CDR3 length: 16 residues. In DNA, the CDR3 is TGTGCCAGCAGTTCCTGGACGGGGAAGGGTGTAAGTACGCAGTATTTT. Its translation is CASSSWTGKGVSTQYF.

V and J are TRBV2 and TRBJ2-7, with D possibly TRBD2 on 5 matching bases. Germline CDR1 and CDR2: SNHLY and FYNNEI. The ends were cut back, 1 base at V and 5 bases at J, with 6 bases in the middle. The CDR3 runs 12 residues. The CDR3 region is CASSEGGNEQYF. The CDR3 DNA is TGTGCCAGCAGTGAAGGAGGGAACGAGCAGTACTTC. Using reference TRBV2 and TRBJ2-7 for the parts outside the CDR3, the full variable domain is EPEVTQTPSHQVTQMGQEVILRCVPISNHLYFYWYRQILGQKVEFLVSFYNNEISEKSEIFDDQFSVERPDGSNFTLKIRSTKLEDSAMYFCASSEGGNEQYFGPGTRLTVT.

CDR3 bases: TGTGCCTGGAGTGTAAGGCTCTTTAGCACAGATACGCAGTATTTT. This translates into CAWSVRLFSTDTQYF. This chain joins TRBV30 and TRBJ2-3; D call uncertain. The CDR3 runs to 15 residues. Trimming pared 0 bases from V and 0 bases from J, leaving 10 bases between. Germline V gene lookup returns CDR1 GTSNPN and CDR2 SVGIG (reference sequence).

J is TRBJ2-7 and V is TRBV10-3; 11 nucleotides line up with TRBD2. The CDR3 runs to 16 residues. Germline-derived CDR1 and CDR2 are ENHRY and SYGVKD. The junction had 6 bases not matched to a gene; V was cut back by 5 bases and J by 0 bases. The CDR3 DNA reads TGTGCCATCAGTCCTCGGACTAGCGGGCACTCCTACGAGCAGTACTTC. The encoded protein is CAISPRTSGHSYEQYF.

This clone was detected a few times. The V call is TRBV2, the J call TRBJ1-2, with TRBD1 matching 8 bases. Trimming at V came to 8 bases and at J to 2 bases, leaving 4 bases not matched to a gene. Per the germline V gene, CDR1 is SNHLY and CDR2 is FYNNEI. The CDR3 is made up of 13 amino acids. CDR3 loop: CASRGDRNYGYTF. The CDR3 DNA reads as TGTGCCAGCCGAGGGGACAGGAACTATGGCTACACCTTC.

The rearrangement uses TRBV6-1 and TRBJ2-2, with 9 bases that match TRBD1. CDR1 is MNHNS and CDR2 is SASEGT in the germline V gene. The ends lost 4 bases at V and 6 bases at J; junction bases unmatched: 9. CDR3 size: 16 residues. Here the CDR3 reads CASSVIRGQGPGELFF. The DNA of the CDR3 is TGTGCCAGCAGTGTAATTCGGGGACAGGGTCCCGGGGAGCTGTTTTTT.

This clone was found a few times. The rearrangement links TRBV28 to TRBJ1-5; D is ambiguous. Germline V CDR1 and CDR2: MDHEN, SYDVKM. Trimming shortened V by 3 bases and J by 10 bases, and 16 bases separated the two germline ends. This CDR3 has 14 amino acids. The DNA of the CDR3 is TGTGCCAGCAGTTTGACCCCTGGGATCATCCCCCAGCATTTT. Translating gives CASSLTPGIIPQHF.

The chain employs TRBV28 and TRBJ2-1; perhaps TRBD1 as D (5 bases). The CDR3 is 15 amino acids. With 4 bases removed from V and 2 bases from J, the gap between germline ends came to 12 bases. Germline V gene data show CDR1 as MDHEN and CDR2 as SYDVKM. This CDR3 reads CASSSSGFTYNEQFF. CDR3 in DNA: TGTGCCAGCAGTTCATCAGGGTTTACCTACAATGAGCAGTTCTTC.

This clone was found once. The chain links TRBV5-4 to TRBJ2-3, with 16 bases fitting TRBD2. The V and J ends lost 2 bases and 7 bases, in that order; junction bases with no gene match: 13. Germline V gene sequence: CDR1 SGHNT, CDR2 YYREEE (reference sequence). The CDR3 length is 19 residues. The CDR3 DNA follows: TGTGCCAGCAGCTTAGGGACTAGCGGGAGGGGTACTGTTATTAATACGCAGTATTTT. Translated: CASSLGTSGRGTVINTQYF.

The chain combines TRBV6-1 with TRBJ1-5; maybe TRBD1 (6 bases). This CDR3 has 14 residues. Germline V gene data show CDR1 as MNHNS and CDR2 as SASEGT. The V end was cut by 6 bases, the J end by 6 bases, with 15 bases between. The CDR3 loop reads CASRGWDTTQPQHF. The CDR3 bases are TGTGCCAGCAGGGGGTGGGACACAACTCAGCCCCAGCATTTT.

J is TRBJ2-5 and V is TRBV30; TRBD2 is a possible D gene (7 bases). The CDR3 consists of 13 residues. Germline assignment: CDR1 GTSNPN and CDR2 SVGIG (reference sequence). Trimming took 2 bases from V and 1 from J, leaving 8 bases between them. The CDR3 coding sequence is TGTGCCTGGAGTCGGGGGGCCCAAGAGACCCAGTACTTC. Its protein product is CAWSRGAQETQYF. The whole variable domain, filled in from reference TRBV30 and TRBJ2-5, reads SQTIHQWPATLVQPVGSPLSLECTVEGTSNPNLYWYRQAAGRGLQLLFYSVGIGQISSEVPQNLSASRPQDRQFILSSKKLLLSDSGFYLCAWSRGAQETQYFGPGTRLLVL.

The rearrangement joins TRBV6-5 to TRBJ2-7; D not resolved. Germline values: CDR1 MNHEY, CDR2 SVGAGI. The CDR3 contains 11 residues. Trimming removed 6 bases from V and 11 bases from J, with 14 bases in between. The CDR3 nucleotides are TGTGCCAGCAGGACTCTCCGGTACGAGTACTTC. This translates into CASRTLRYEYF.

The V gene is TRBV2, the J gene TRBJ2-2; 9 bases agree with TRBD1. Germline CDR1 and CDR2: SNHLY and FYNNEI. This CDR3 is 16 amino acids long. With 3 bases clipped from V and 7 bases from J, the junction kept 9 bases outside the gene matches. CDR3 sequence: CASSELPGQGLGELFF. CDR3 nucleotides: TGTGCCAGCAGTGAGCTACCGGGACAGGGACTCGGGGAGCTGTTTTTT.

CDR3 protein: CASSEAGMEQFF. The CDR3 nucleotides read TGTGCCAGCAGTGAAGCCGGGATGGAGCAGTTCTTC. The V and J genes are TRBV6-1 and TRBJ2-1, with a tentative D call TRBD2 (5 bases). The CDR3 is 12 residues long. The V end was cut by 0 bases, the J end by 10 bases, with 7 bases between. Germline-derived CDR1 and CDR2 are MNHNS and SASEGT.

The chain has TRBV7-9 and TRBJ2-5; possibly TRBD2 for D (5 bases). V was cut by 5 bases and J by 3 bases, with 10 bases left in between. The germline gives CDR1 SEHNR, CDR2 FQNEAQ (reference sequence). CDR3 size: 13 residues. Written as DNA, the CDR3 is TGTGCCAGCAGCGGTCCCGGGAAAGAGACCCAGTACTTC. Its translation: CASSGPGKETQYF.

This sequence joins TRBV21-1 and TRBJ2-2; the table's TRBD1 call for D was not verified on the DNA. TRBV21-1 is designated a pseudogene. The CDR3 consists of 18 residues. The CDR3 DNA reads TGTGCCAGCAGCAAAGGTTGGCAGGGGGCGACGTTGACCGGGGAGCTGTTTTTT. Its protein is CASSKGWQGATLTGELFF.